This T cell receptor (beta chain) was obtained from a study of T cells in tuberculosis. The assay was immunoSEQ multiplex PCR, and TCRdb's table has in-frame clones only and misses some. Found here are about 34,000 clones, roughly 90% of them singletons; the top ten hold roughly 2%. Per the germline V gene, CDR1 is SGHRS and CDR2 is YFSETQ. This CDR3 comprises 13 residues. Deletions cut 5 bases from V and 2 bases from J, with 10 bases between. Each clinical donor contributed on average around 92,000 T cells from unsorted cryopreserved PBMC. A single count supports this clone. J is TRBJ1-1 and V is TRBV5-1; D is possibly TRBD1 (6 bases). Input material: PBMCs. This sequence originates from a donor aged 10 to 29 with latent tuberculosis or without tuberculosis infection. In nucleotides, the CDR3 is TGCGCCAGCAGAACAGGGTCTAACACTGAAGCTTTCTTT. Protein sequence: CASRTGSNTEAFF.